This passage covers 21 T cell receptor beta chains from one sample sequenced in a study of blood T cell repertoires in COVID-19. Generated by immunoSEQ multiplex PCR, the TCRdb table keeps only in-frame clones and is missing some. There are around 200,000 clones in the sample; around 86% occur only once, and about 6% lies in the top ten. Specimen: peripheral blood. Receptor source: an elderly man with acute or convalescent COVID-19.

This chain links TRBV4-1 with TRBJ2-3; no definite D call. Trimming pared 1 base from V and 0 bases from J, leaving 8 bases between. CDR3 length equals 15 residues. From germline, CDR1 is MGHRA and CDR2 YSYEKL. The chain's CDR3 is CASSQVLFSTDTQYF. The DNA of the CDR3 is TGCGCCAGCAGCCAAGTACTTTTCAGCACAGATACGCAGTATTTT.

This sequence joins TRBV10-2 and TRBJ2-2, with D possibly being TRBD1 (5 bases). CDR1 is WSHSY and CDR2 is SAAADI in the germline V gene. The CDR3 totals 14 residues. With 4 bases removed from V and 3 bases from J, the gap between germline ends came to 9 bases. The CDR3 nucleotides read TGCGCCAGCAGTGTGACAGAAGACACCGGGGAGCTGTTTTTT. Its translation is CASSVTEDTGELFF.

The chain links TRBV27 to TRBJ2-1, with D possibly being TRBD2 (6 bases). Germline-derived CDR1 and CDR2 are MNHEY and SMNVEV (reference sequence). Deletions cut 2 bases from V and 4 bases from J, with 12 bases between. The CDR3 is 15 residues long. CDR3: CASSLPGRSYNEQFF. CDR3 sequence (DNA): TGTGCCAGCAGTTTACCCGGGAGATCGTACAATGAGCAGTTCTTC.

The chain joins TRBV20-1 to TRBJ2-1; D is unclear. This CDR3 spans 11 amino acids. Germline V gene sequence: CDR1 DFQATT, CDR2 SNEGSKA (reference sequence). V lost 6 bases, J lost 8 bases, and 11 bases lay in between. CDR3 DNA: TGCAGTGCGGAGCTCTTGGATGAGCAGTTCTTC. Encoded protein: CSAELLDEQFF.

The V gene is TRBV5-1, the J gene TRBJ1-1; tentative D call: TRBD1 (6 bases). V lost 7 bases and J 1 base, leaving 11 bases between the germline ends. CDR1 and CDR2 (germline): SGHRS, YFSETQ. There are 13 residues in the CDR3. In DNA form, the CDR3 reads TGCGCCAGCGCGACAGGTCCGAACACTGAAGCTTTCTTT. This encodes CASATGPNTEAFF.

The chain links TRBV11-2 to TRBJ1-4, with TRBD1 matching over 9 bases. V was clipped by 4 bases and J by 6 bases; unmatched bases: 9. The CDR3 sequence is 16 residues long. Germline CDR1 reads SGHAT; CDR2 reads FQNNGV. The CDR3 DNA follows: TGTGCCAGCAGCTCACTCGAGACAGGGGGTTATGAAAAACTGTTTTTT. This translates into CASSSLETGGYEKLFF.

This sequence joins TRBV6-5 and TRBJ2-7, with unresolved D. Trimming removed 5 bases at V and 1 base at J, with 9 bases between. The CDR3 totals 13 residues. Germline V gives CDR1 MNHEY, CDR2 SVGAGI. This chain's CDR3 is CASSRTPSYEQYF. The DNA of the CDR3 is TGTGCCAGCAGTCGCACACCATCCTACGAGCAGTACTTC.

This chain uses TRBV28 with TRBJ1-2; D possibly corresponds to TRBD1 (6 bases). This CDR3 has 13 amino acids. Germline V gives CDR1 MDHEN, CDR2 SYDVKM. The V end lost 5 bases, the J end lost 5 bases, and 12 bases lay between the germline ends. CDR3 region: CASSPTGSYGYTF. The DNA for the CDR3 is TGTGCCAGCAGTCCCACAGGGTCTTATGGCTACACCTTC.

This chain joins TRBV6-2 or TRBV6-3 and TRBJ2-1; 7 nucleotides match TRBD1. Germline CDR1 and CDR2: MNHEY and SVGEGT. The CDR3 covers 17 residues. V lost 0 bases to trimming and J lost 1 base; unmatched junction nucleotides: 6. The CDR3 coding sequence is TGTGCCAGCAGTTACTCGAATACAGGGGTTTCCTACAATGAGCAGTTCTTC. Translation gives CASSYSNTGVSYNEQFF.

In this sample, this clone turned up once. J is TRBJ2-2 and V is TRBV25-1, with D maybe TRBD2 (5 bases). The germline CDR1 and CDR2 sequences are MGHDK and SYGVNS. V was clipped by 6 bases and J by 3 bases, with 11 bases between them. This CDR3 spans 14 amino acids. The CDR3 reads CASSSSYYTGELFF. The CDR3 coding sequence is TGTGCCAGCAGCTCTAGCTACTACACCGGGGAGCTGTTTTTT.

This chain's CDR3 is CASSPTTGSQGPQHF. The DNA of the CDR3 is TGCGCCAGCAGCCCAACGACTGGCTCTCAGGGACCCCAGCATTTT. V usage is TRBV5-1 and J usage is TRBJ1-5; the D gene is possibly TRBD1 (5 bases). Per germline, CDR1 SGHRS and CDR2 YFSETQ. V was cut by 4 bases and J by 10 bases, with 21 bases left in between. This CDR3 comprises 15 residues. Based on the CDR3 plus reference TRBV5-1 and TRBJ1-5, the full variable domain is KAGVTQTPRYLIKTRGQQVTLSCSPISGHRSVSWYQQTPGQGLQFLFEYFSETQRNKGNFPGRFSGRQFSNSRSEMNVSTLELGDSALYLCASSPTTGSQGPQHFGDGTRLSIL.

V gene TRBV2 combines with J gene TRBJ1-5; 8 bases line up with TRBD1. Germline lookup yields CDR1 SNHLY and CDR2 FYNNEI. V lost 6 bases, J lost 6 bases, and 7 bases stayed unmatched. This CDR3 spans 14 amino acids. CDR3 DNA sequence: TGTGCCAGCAGCGAGGACAGGGTGGGTCAGCCCCAGCATTTT. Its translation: CASSEDRVGQPQHF.

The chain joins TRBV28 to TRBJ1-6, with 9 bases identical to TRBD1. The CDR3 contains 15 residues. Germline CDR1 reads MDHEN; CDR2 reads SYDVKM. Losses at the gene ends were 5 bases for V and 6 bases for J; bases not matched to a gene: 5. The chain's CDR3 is CASSLRDRVNSPLHF. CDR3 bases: TGTGCCAGCAGTCTCCGGGACAGGGTTAATTCACCCCTCCACTTT.

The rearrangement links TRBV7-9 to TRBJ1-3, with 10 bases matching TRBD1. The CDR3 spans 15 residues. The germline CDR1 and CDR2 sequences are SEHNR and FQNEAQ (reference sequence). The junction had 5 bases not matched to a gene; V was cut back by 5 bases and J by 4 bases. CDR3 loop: CASSIGTGAGNTIYF. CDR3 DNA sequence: TGTGCCAGCAGCATCGGGACAGGGGCAGGAAACACCATATATTTT.

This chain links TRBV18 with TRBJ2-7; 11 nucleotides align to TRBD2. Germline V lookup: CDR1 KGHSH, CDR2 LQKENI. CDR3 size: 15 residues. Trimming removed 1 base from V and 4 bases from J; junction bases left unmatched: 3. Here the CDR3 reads CASSPLAGGPYEQYV. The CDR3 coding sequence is TGTGCCAGCTCACCACTAGCGGGAGGGCCTTACGAGCAGTACGTC.

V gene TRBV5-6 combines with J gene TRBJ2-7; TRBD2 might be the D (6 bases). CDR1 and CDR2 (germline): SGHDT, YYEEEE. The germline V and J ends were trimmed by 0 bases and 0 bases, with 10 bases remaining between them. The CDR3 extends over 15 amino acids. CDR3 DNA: TGTGCCAGCAGCTTGGTCGGGAGCACCTCCTACGAGCAGTACGTC. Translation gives CASSLVGSTSYEQYV.

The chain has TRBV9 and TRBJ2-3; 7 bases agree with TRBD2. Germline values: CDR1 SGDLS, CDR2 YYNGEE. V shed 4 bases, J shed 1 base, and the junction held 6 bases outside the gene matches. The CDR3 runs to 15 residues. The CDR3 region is CASSNRGVGTDTQYF. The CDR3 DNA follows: TGTGCCAGCAGCAATCGGGGGGTGGGCACAGATACGCAGTATTTT.

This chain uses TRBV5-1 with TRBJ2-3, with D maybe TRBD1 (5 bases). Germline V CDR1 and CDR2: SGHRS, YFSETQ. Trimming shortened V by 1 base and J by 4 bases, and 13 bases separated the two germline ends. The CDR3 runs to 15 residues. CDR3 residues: CASSLWQGGPDTQYF. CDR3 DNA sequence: TGCGCCAGCAGCTTGTGGCAGGGTGGCCCAGATACGCAGTATTTT.

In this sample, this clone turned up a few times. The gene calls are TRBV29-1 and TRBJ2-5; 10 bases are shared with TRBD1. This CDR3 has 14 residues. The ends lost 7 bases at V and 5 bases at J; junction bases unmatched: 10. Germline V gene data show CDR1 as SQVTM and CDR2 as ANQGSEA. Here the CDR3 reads CSATTGGRRETQYF. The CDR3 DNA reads TGCAGCGCCACGACAGGGGGCAGGAGGGAGACCCAGTACTTC.

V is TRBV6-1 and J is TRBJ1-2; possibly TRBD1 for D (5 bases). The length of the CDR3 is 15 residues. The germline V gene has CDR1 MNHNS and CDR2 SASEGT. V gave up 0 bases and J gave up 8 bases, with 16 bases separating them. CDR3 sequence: CASSEARVRTHGYTF. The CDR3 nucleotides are TGTGCCAGCAGTGAAGCGCGAGTACGGACACACGGCTACACCTTC.

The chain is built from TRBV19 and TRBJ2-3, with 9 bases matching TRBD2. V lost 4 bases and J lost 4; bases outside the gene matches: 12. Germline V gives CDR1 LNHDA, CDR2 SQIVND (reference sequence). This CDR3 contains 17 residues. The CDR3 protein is CASSTLLSGLAPDTQYF. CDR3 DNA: TGTGCCAGTAGTACACTCCTTTCGGGACTAGCACCAGATACGCAGTATTTT.